This entry lists 26 T cell receptor beta chains sequenced from one sample in a study of blood T cell repertoires in COVID-19. The method was immunoSEQ multiplex PCR; TCRdb's version includes in-frame clones alone and lacks a portion of them. Of 140,000 to 150,000 clones listed, roughly 84% are singletons. The sample comprised PBMCs or T cells enriched from blood (not recorded which). These receptors all come from a woman aged 45-60 years who had been exposed to COVID-19.

The chain couples TRBV3-1 (or the pseudogene TRBV3-2) to TRBJ1-2; the D is unclear. The V gene lost 0 bases and the J gene lost 6 bases, with 20 bases spanning the gap. The CDR3 runs to 17 residues. Germline V lookup: CDR1 LGHDT, CDR2 YNNKEL (reference sequence). The CDR3: CASSQDALNPGPHGYTF. DNA for the CDR3: TGTGCCAGCAGCCAAGATGCCCTTAATCCGGGTCCCCATGGCTACACCTTC.

The J gene is TRBJ2-7, the V gene TRBV27; 8 nucleotides align to TRBD1. The V and J ends lost 5 bases and 6 bases, in that order; junction bases with no gene match: 9. The V gene's germline CDR1 is MNHEY and CDR2 SMNVEV (reference sequence). This CDR3 region has 14 residues. CDR3 sequence reads: CASSHPTGAGEQYF. CDR3 DNA: TGTGCCAGCAGTCACCCGACAGGGGCGGGCGAGCAGTACTTC.

The CDR3 DNA reads TGTGCCAGCAGCCAACCCAGTCACCTCAGCAATCAGCCCCAGCATTTT. This codes for CASSQPSHLSNQPQHF. The chain uses TRBV3-1 (or the pseudogene TRBV3-2) and TRBJ1-5; D is undetermined. The length of the CDR3 is 16 residues. Per germline, CDR1 LGHDT and CDR2 YNNKEL (reference sequence). V was pared by 2 bases and J by 1 base, with 12 bases between.

This clone was counted a single time. The rearrangement links TRBV6-5 to TRBJ2-1; D unclear. Trimming removed 6 bases from V and 6 bases from J, with 12 bases in between. CDR3 length: 13 amino acids. Germline CDR1 and CDR2: MNHEY and SVGAGI. CDR3 sequence reads: CASSFAASNEQFF. CDR3 nucleotide sequence: TGTGCCAGCAGCTTCGCGGCCAGCAATGAGCAGTTCTTC.

The gene calls are TRBV3-1 (or the pseudogene TRBV3-2) and TRBJ2-7, with 13 bases that match TRBD2. CDR3 size: 16 residues. Germline V gives CDR1 LGHDT, CDR2 YNNKEL (reference sequence). V dropped 6 bases and J dropped 2; count of bases not matched to a gene: 7. CDR3 in amino acids: CASSRALAGGPYEQYF. For the CDR3, the DNA is TGTGCCAGCAGTCGAGCACTAGCGGGGGGGCCCTACGAGCAGTACTTC.

The CDR3 protein is CASSKRTLAGVDTGELFF. The CDR3 DNA reads TGCGCCAGCAGCAAAAGGACGCTAGCGGGAGTGGACACCGGGGAGCTGTTTTTT. This chain joins TRBV4-1 and TRBJ2-2; 10 bases match TRBD2. The CDR3 length is 18 residues. Germline-derived CDR1 and CDR2 are MGHRA and YSYEKL. The J segment lost 3 bases and the V segment lost 5 bases, leaving 12 bases of the junction unmatched.

The chain has TRBV9 and TRBJ2-5; 11 bases agree with TRBD1. CDR3 length: 17 amino acids. J was trimmed by 5 bases and V by 0 bases; bases with no gene match: 9. Germline V gene data show CDR1 as SGDLS and CDR2 as YYNGEE. As DNA, the CDR3 is TGTGCCAGCAGCGTAGTATCCACGGGACAGGGGGTCGAGACCCAGTACTTC. Its translation: CASSVVSTGQGVETQYF. Combining the CDR3 with reference TRBV9 and TRBJ2-5 gives the whole variable domain DSGVTQTPKHLITATGQRVTLRCSPRSGDLSVYWYQQSLDQGLQFLIQYYNGEERAKGNILERFSAQQFPDLHSELNLSSLELGDSALYFCASSVVSTGQGVETQYFGPGTRLLVL.

This chain joins TRBV14 and TRBJ1-2; D is ambiguous. The CDR3 runs 14 residues. Germline V gives CDR1 SGHDN, CDR2 FVKESK. V lost 4 bases and J lost 5, with 14 bases in between. The CDR3 sequence: CASSPAGRIYGYTF. CDR3 nucleotide sequence: TGTGCCAGCAGCCCCGCGGGTAGAATTTATGGCTACACCTTC. Filled out from reference TRBV14 and TRBJ1-2, the complete variable domain reads EAGVTQFPSHSVIEKGQTVTLRCDPISGHDNLYWYRRVMGKEIKFLLHFVKESKQDESGMPNNRFLAERTGGTYSTLKVQPAELEDSGVYFCASSPAGRIYGYTFGSGTRLTVV.

V is TRBV7-8 and J is TRBJ2-7, with TRBD1 identical over 7 bases. Germline loops: CDR1 SGHVS, CDR2 FQNEAQ. V trimming: 0 bases; J trimming: 3 bases; junction bases outside the gene matches: 5. The CDR3 runs to 15 residues. DNA for the CDR3: TGTGCCAGCAGCTTAGCAGGGACAGCGAGCTACGAGCAGTACTTC. Protein sequence: CASSLAGTASYEQYF.

This clone was counted between two and nine times. CDR3 sequence: CASSLDGRPYSGNTIYF. DNA of the CDR3: TGTGCCAGCAGCTTAGACGGCAGGCCCTACTCTGGAAACACCATATATTTT. The chain has TRBV11-2 and TRBJ1-3; D gene ambiguous. This CDR3 is built from 17 residues. The germline gives CDR1 SGHAT, CDR2 FQNNGV. The V end lost 0 bases, the J end lost 0 bases, and 12 bases lay between the germline ends.

The chain combines TRBV29-1 with TRBJ2-1; 8 positions agree with TRBD2. Per germline, CDR1 SQVTM and CDR2 ANQGSEA. CDR3 size: 11 residues. V shed 4 bases and J 8 bases; nucleotides not matched to a gene: 1. The CDR3 DNA reads as TGCAGCGTTGGGCGGGAGGATGAGCAGTTCTTC. Translating gives CSVGREDEQFF.

V is TRBV6-2 or TRBV6-3 and J is TRBJ2-7, with 7 bases identical to TRBD1. The V segment lost 0 bases and the J segment 4 bases; nucleotides outside the gene matches: 9. CDR3 length: 16 residues. The V gene's germline CDR1 is MNHEY and CDR2 SVGEGT. The CDR3 DNA follows: TGTGCCAGCAGTTACTCGGCCAGGGGGACGCAGTACGAGCAGTACTTC. Its protein is CASSYSARGTQYEQYF.

The V and J genes are TRBV10-3 and TRBJ2-7; 10 bases are a match to TRBD2. The V segment lost 4 bases and the J segment 5 bases; nucleotides outside the gene matches: 8. This CDR3 has 15 residues. Germline V lookup: CDR1 ENHRY, CDR2 SYGVKD. The chain's CDR3 is CAISALLAGVNEQYF. As DNA, the CDR3 is TGTGCCATCAGTGCCCTTCTAGCGGGAGTAAACGAGCAGTACTTC.

V and J are TRBV19 and TRBJ2-7, with 11 bases matching TRBD1. Germline V lookup: CDR1 LNHDA, CDR2 SQIVND (reference sequence). V shed 8 bases and J 4 bases; nucleotides not matched to a gene: 10. This CDR3 contains 15 residues. The CDR3 coding sequence is TGTGCCAGTGGCCGGGGACAGGGGGGAGATTACGAGCAGTACTTC. Translation: CASGRGQGGDYEQYF.

This chain connects TRBV2 to TRBJ2-2; the D is unclear. The V end lost 4 bases, the J end lost 6 bases, and 6 bases lay between the germline ends. The CDR3 runs to 12 residues. Germline CDR1 reads SNHLY; CDR2 reads FYNNEI. The CDR3 region is CASSGLAGELFF. The CDR3 region has the DNA TGTGCCAGCAGTGGGCTGGCCGGGGAGCTGTTTTTT.

The rearrangement joins TRBV6-5 to TRBJ1-4; 9 bases align to TRBD1. CDR1 is MNHEY and CDR2 is SVGAGI in the germline V gene. V dropped 2 bases and J dropped 7; count of bases not matched to a gene: 8. CDR3 length: 16 amino acids. This CDR3 is CASSYTNRGQGEKLFF. The CDR3 nucleotides read TGTGCCAGCAGTTACACCAACAGGGGGCAGGGTGAAAAACTGTTTTTT.

CDR3 DNA sequence: TGCGCCAGCAGCCTTGTGGCCGCCCTGCTGGATACGCAGTATTTT. This codes for CASSLVAALLDTQYF. The chain employs TRBV4-3 and TRBJ2-3, with D hard to call. CDR3 length: 15 residues. V was trimmed by 4 bases and J by 6 bases, leaving 17 bases between them. The germline V gene encodes CDR1 LGHNA and CDR2 YSLEER.

This chain connects TRBV11-2 to TRBJ2-3, with D possibly matching TRBD2 (5 bases). Deletions cut 8 bases from V and 2 bases from J, with 17 bases between. Germline V gene lookup returns CDR1 SGHAT and CDR2 FQNNGV. This CDR3 region has 15 residues. The DNA for the CDR3 is TGTGCCAGCCCCCAGCGGAGCTCCTCCACAGATACGCAGTATTTT. Translation: CASPQRSSSTDTQYF.

V is TRBV7-2 and J is TRBJ2-1; D may be TRBD2 (7 bases). V lost 2 bases to trimming and J lost 9 bases, with 20 bases between them. The CDR3 covers 16 residues. The germline gives CDR1 SGHTA, CDR2 FQGNSA. CDR3 residues: CASSLISRGGLGEQFF. As DNA, the CDR3 is TGTGCCAGCAGCTTAATCTCGAGGGGGGGTTTGGGTGAGCAGTTCTTC.

The V call is TRBV7-9, the J call TRBJ1-1, with D possibly TRBD1 on 5 matching bases. CDR3 length: 14 amino acids. The V gene lost 1 base and the J gene lost 4 bases, with 10 bases spanning the gap. Germline-derived CDR1 and CDR2 are SEHNR and FQNEAQ (reference sequence). CDR3 sequence: CASSLGGDPTEAFF. CDR3 sequence (DNA): TGTGCCAGCAGCTTAGGGGGGGACCCCACTGAAGCTTTCTTT.

This chain links TRBV5-1 with TRBJ2-1; possibly TRBD1 for D (6 bases). CDR3 length equals 13 residues. Trimming pared 0 bases from V and 13 bases from J, leaving 14 bases between. Germline lookup yields CDR1 SGHRS and CDR2 YFSETQ. CDR3 loop: CASSLDSTGPQFF. In nucleotides, the CDR3 is TGCGCCAGCAGCTTGGATTCGACAGGACCCCAGTTCTTC.

The chain combines TRBV5-1 with TRBJ1-1; no firm D call. V lost 0 bases and J lost 0, with 9 bases in between. CDR1 is SGHRS, CDR2 YFSETQ, per germline. This CDR3 spans 15 amino acids. The CDR3 bases are TGCGCCAGCAGCTTGGTCCCGGGAATGAACACTGAAGCTTTCTTT. Protein product: CASSLVPGMNTEAFF. Drawing the rest from reference TRBV5-1 and TRBJ1-1, the complete variable domain is KAGVTQTPRYLIKTRGQQVTLSCSPISGHRSVSWYQQTPGQGLQFLFEYFSETQRNKGNFPGRFSGRQFSNSRSEMNVSTLELGDSALYLCASSLVPGMNTEAFFGQGTRLTVV.

The chain has TRBV27 and TRBJ1-6; 8 positions agree with TRBD1. The V and J ends lost 3 bases and 5 bases, in that order; junction bases with no gene match: 3. Germline V gene data show CDR1 as MNHEY and CDR2 as SMNVEV (reference sequence). The CDR3 totals 15 residues. The CDR3 DNA sequence: TGTGCCAGCAGTTTCCCGACAGGGGATAATTCACCCCTCCACTTT. Amino acid sequence: CASSFPTGDNSPLHF.

The chain joins TRBV6-5 to TRBJ1-5, with 12 bases identical to TRBD1. This CDR3 has 14 amino acids. Trimming at V came to 6 bases and at J to 9 bases, leaving 6 bases not matched to a gene. Per germline, CDR1 MNHEY and CDR2 SVGAGI. CDR3 bases: TGTGCCAGCAGACCGGGACAGGGGGCACGGCCCCAGCATTTT. It is translated as CASRPGQGARPQHF.

The chain has TRBV6-2 or TRBV6-3 and TRBJ1-2, with 9 bases matching TRBD1. The CDR3 has 14 amino acids. The V gene end was trimmed by 4 bases and the J gene end by 6 bases; junction bases not matched to a gene: 6. Germline V lookup: CDR1 MNHEY, CDR2 SVGEGT. The DNA for the CDR3 is TGTGCCAGCAGTTCAACCGGGACAGGGAATGGCTACACCTTC. This translates into CASSSTGTGNGYTF.

The rearrangement links TRBV5-1 to TRBJ2-2, with TRBD1 as a possible D gene (6 bases). The CDR3 is 15 amino acids. Deletions cut 5 bases from V and 6 bases from J, with 17 bases between. Germline V gives CDR1 SGHRS, CDR2 YFSETQ. The CDR3 protein is CASRGQGIGAGELFF. The DNA of the CDR3 is TGCGCCAGCAGGGGGCAGGGGATAGGCGCCGGGGAGCTGTTTTTT.